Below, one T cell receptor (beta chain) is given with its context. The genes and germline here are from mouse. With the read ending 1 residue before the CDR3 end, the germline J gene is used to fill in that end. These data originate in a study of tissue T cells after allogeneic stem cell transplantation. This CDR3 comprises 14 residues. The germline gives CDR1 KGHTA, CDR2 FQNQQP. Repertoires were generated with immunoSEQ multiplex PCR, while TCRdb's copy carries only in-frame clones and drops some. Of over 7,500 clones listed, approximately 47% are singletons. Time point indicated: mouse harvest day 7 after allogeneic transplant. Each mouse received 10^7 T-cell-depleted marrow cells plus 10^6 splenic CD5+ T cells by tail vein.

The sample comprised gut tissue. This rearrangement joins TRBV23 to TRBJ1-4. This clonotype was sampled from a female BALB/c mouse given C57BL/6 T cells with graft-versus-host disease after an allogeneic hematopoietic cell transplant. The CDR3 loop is CSSSQKISNERLFF. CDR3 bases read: TGCTCCAGCAGTCAAAAGATTTCCAACGAAAGATTATTT. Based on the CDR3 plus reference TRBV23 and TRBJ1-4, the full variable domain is DAAVTQKPRYLIKMKGQEAEMKCIPEKGHTAVFWYQQKQSKELKFLIYFQNQQPLDQIDMVKERFSAVCPSSSLCSLGIRTCEAEDSALYLCSSSQKISNERLFFGHGTKLSVL.